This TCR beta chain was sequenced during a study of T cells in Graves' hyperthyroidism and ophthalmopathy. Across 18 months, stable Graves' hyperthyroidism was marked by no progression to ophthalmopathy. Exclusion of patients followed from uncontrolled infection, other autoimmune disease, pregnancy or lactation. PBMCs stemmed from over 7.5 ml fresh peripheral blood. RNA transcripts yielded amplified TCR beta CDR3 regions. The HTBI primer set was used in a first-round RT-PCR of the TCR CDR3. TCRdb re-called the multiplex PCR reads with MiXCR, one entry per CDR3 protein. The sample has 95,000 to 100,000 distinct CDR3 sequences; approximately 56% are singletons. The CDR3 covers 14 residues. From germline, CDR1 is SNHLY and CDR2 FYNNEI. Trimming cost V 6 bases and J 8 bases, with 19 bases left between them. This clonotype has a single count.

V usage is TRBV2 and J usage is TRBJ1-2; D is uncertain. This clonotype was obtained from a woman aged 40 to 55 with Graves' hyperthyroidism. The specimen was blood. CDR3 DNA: TGTGCCAGCAGAGGAGAAAGCGTCTCTGGAGGCTACACCTTC. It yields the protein CASRGESVSGGYTF.